This T cell receptor (beta chain) was observed in a study of blood T cell repertoires in COVID-19 (dated by TCRdb to the early 2020s). For the wider study: Collaborator samples came from the United States, Italy and Spain and covered acute and convalescent phases of COVID-19. The prospective study material was composed of cDNA or gDNA derived from T cells, B-cell-depleted T cells, or PBMCs. The dataset comprised deeply sampled blood TCRbeta repertoires from subjects exposed to, actively infected with, or recovered from COVID-19. The repertoires were released in a freely available public database intended as a resource for research on the immune response to SARS-CoV-2. Samples came from the ongoing ImmuneRACE study (first 160 participants) plus 1,254 subjects from 6 global collaborators. A de-identified subject ID, COVID-19 status, age in years and sex were almost always included in the sample metadata. Where available, HLA class I and class II types were taken from metadata supplied by the sample provider and were not determined by assay-based typing. What the research found in general, with its limitations: Clinical and demographic metadata were provided uncurated, with the amount varying by source and participant.

The CDR3 goes from the cysteine to the phenylalanine over 17 residues. Only the CDR3 DNA stays, 51 bases, in frame from base 1. Trimming removed 5 bases from V and 4 bases from J; the gene matches leave 14 bases unexplained. Sequences MNHEY (CDR1) and SMNVEV (CDR2) are obtained from the germline V gene (reference sequence). Whole blood was collected in K2EDTA tubes by collaborating institutions according to the institutions' own protocols. For TCRbeta analysis, collaborators shipped samples in one of three forms: frozen whole blood, isolated PBMCs, or DNA extracted from either of those sample types. TCRbeta CDR3 regions were amplified from genomic DNA by means of the immunoSEQ Assay, a bias-controlled multiplex PCR. Turning to the authors' computational methods: Nucleated cell counts per sample were estimated from amplification of reference gene primers within the assay. To quantify the absolute abundance of each unique TCRbeta CDR3 rearrangement, sequence reads were collapsed and filtered. For each sample, productive Simpson clonality was calculated as the square root of Simpson's diversity index across productive rearrangements. The clones in this table, taken by TCRdb from immuneACCESS, are in-frame only. Not every clone is retained; where verified, under half of the shortfall comes from an unresolved V gene, and the cause of the rest is unknown. D and trimming come from the DNA, and the V and J calls and clone size come from that table. This sample lists more than 85,000 clones; roughly 85% were detected once. 4% to 5% of the sample goes to the ten largest clones.

Worth noting for this clone: Its antigen has not been determined. There are no base qualities to consult, and no much larger clone falls within one base.

This clonotype was sampled from a human donor in a cohort sampled during active COVID-19. The sequenced sample consisted of peripheral blood. The chain links TRBV27 with TRBJ2-3; a stretch of 8 junction bases matches TRBD2. The CDR3 region reads CASSRPRLAQSADTQYF. The DNA sequence follows: TGTGCCAGCAGTCGACCAAGACTAGCGCAATCCGCAGATACGCAGTATTTT.